A selection of T cell receptor beta chains follows, all from one sample in a study of T cell responses to AZD1222 COVID-19 vaccine. Libraries were prepared by immunoSEQ multiplex PCR; TCRdb keeps only in-frame clonotypes and omits some of them. The sample lists around 81,000 clones; roughly 82% were seen once. Sample: peripheral blood, taken on day 0 of AZD1222 vaccination. These TCRs come from an adult in good health. CDR3s include the opening cysteine and the closing phenylalanine or tryptophan. The D gene is left open where the match is weak. A row's size may be missing; if present it is once, few, many or a size class.

j_gene: TRBJ1-1; v_gene: TRBV6-1; abundance: NA; d_gene: NA; len: 13; CDR3aa: CASSESPYTEAFF; CDR3nt: TGTGCCAGCAGTGAAAGCCCGTACACTGAAGCTTTCTTT
j_gene: TRBJ1-5; v_gene: TRBV19; abundance: NA; d_gene: NA; len: 12; CDR3aa: CASSFGDQPQHF; CDR3nt: TGTGCCAGTAGTTTCGGAGATCAGCCCCAGCATTTT
j_gene: TRBJ2-7; v_gene: TRBV13; abundance: once; d_gene: TRBD1; len: 15; CDR3aa: CASSYGQGGSYEQYF; CDR3nt: TGTGCCAGCAGCTACGGACAGGGGGGCTCCTACGAGCAGTACTTC
j_gene: TRBJ1-3; v_gene: TRBV20-1; abundance: once; d_gene: NA; len: 11; CDR3aa: CSAPAGNTIYF; CDR3nt: TGCAGTGCCCCAGCTGGAAACACCATATATTTT
j_gene: TRBJ1-6; v_gene: TRBV6-6; abundance: NA; d_gene: NA; len: 14; CDR3aa: CASSGRDGNSPLHF; CDR3nt: TGTGCCAGCAGTGGCCGGGACGGGAATTCACCCCTCCACTTT
j_gene: TRBJ1-2; v_gene: TRBV7-2; abundance: NA; d_gene: NA; len: 13; CDR3aa: CASSKDRNYGYTF; CDR3nt: TGTGCCAGCAGTAAGGACAGAAACTATGGCTACACCTTC
j_gene: TRBJ2-7; v_gene: TRBV19; abundance: NA; d_gene: NA; len: 12; CDR3aa: CASSHQNYEQYF; CDR3nt: TGTGCCAGTAGTCACCAGAACTACGAGCAGTACTTC
j_gene: TRBJ1-2; v_gene: TRBV6-5; abundance: once; d_gene: NA; len: 16; CDR3aa: CASSYSTRGAGYGYTF; CDR3nt: TGTGCCAGCAGTTACTCGACTCGGGGGGCGGGGTATGGCTACACCTTC
j_gene: TRBJ1-4; v_gene: TRBV19; abundance: NA; d_gene: NA; len: 15; CDR3aa: CASSRTRSTNEKLFF; CDR3nt: TGTGCCAGTAGCAGGACGCGGTCCACTAATGAAAAACTGTTTTTT
j_gene: TRBJ1-6; v_gene: TRBV5-5; abundance: NA; d_gene: TRBD1; len: 18; CDR3aa: CASSPDRGQASYNSPLHF; CDR3nt: TGTGCCAGCAGCCCGGACAGGGGGCAAGCCTCCTATAATTCACCCCTCCACTTT
j_gene: TRBJ1-1; v_gene: TRBV5-1; abundance: NA; d_gene: NA; len: 14; CDR3aa: CASRLTGINTEAFF; CDR3nt: TGCGCCAGCCGATTGACAGGAATTAACACTGAAGCTTTCTTT
j_gene: TRBJ2-7; v_gene: TRBV7-2; abundance: once; d_gene: TRBD1; len: 13; CDR3aa: CASSSDRAGEQYF; CDR3nt: TGTGCCAGCAGCTCGGACAGGGCTGGTGAGCAGTACTTC
j_gene: TRBJ1-2; v_gene: TRBV7-2; abundance: NA; d_gene: NA; len: 16; CDR3aa: CASSLLEQADPYGYTF; CDR3nt: TGTGCCAGCAGCTTACTTGAGCAGGCCGACCCCTATGGCTACACCTTC
j_gene: TRBJ1-2; v_gene: TRBV7-9; abundance: NA; d_gene: NA; len: 14; CDR3aa: CASSYSGYRYGYTF; CDR3nt: TGTGCCAGCAGCTACTCAGGGTATCGGTATGGCTACACCTTC